One and the same sample provided the 27 T cell receptor beta chains below, sequenced in a study of blood T cell repertoires in COVID-19. Assay used: immunoSEQ multiplex PCR; TCRdb lists only in-frame clones, some missing. The sample has 200,000 or so clones; about 85% are singletons. The sample comprised peripheral blood. These receptor sequences come from a man between 70 and 80 years old with active or convalescent COVID-19.

V gene TRBV7-6 combines with J gene TRBJ2-3; 7 bases fit TRBD1. CDR3 size: 15 residues. Germline V gene data show CDR1 as SGHVS and CDR2 as FNYEAQ. The J segment lost 3 bases and the V segment lost 2 bases, leaving 5 bases of the junction unmatched. CDR3 sequence (DNA): TGTGCCAGCAGCTTAATGACAGGGTCAACAGATACGCAGTATTTT. Its protein is CASSLMTGSTDTQYF.

This clone was counted a single time. The chain uses TRBV5-4 and TRBJ2-7; D gene ambiguous. The CDR3 totals 12 residues. CDR1 SGHNT and CDR2 YYREEE come from the germline V gene (reference sequence). V lost 0 bases to trimming and J lost 3 bases, with 4 bases between them. CDR3 sequence reads: CASSLDFYEQYF. For the CDR3, the DNA is TGTGCCAGCAGCTTGGACTTCTACGAGCAGTACTTC.

The V and J genes are TRBV3-1 (or the pseudogene TRBV3-2) and TRBJ2-2, with D perhaps matching TRBD1 (5 bases). The ends were cut back, 2 bases at V and 7 bases at J, with 11 bases in the middle. Germline CDR1 LGHDT, CDR2 YNNKEL (reference sequence). This CDR3 region has 14 residues. The CDR3 coding sequence is TGTGCCAGCAGCCAATTGACAGCACTCGGGGAGCTGTTTTTT. This sequence encodes CASSQLTALGELFF.

The chain is built from TRBV30 and TRBJ1-1, with a possible D match to TRBD1 (6 bases). CDR1 is GTSNPN and CDR2 is SVGIG in the germline V gene (reference sequence). V was clipped by 0 bases and J by 1 base, with 12 bases between them. CDR3 length: 15 residues. The chain's CDR3 is CAWSVGGARNTEAFF. In DNA form, the CDR3 reads TGTGCCTGGAGTGTAGGGGGGGCGCGGAACACTGAAGCTTTCTTT.

The rearrangement links TRBV18 to TRBJ2-7; D may be TRBD1 (6 bases). Germline CDR1 reads KGHSH; CDR2 reads LQKENI. The V end was cut by 3 bases, the J end by 4 bases, with 13 bases between. This CDR3 contains 14 residues. CDR3 sequence reads: CASSPSDSPYEQYF. The CDR3 DNA reads TGTGCCAGCTCACCCTCGGACAGCCCTTACGAGCAGTACTTC.

The rearrangement links TRBV7-2 to TRBJ1-2, with D possibly being TRBD1 (5 bases). This CDR3 contains 14 residues. V was pared by 1 base and J by 2 bases, with 8 bases between. Germline V gene lookup returns CDR1 SGHTA and CDR2 FQGNSA. CDR3 nucleotide sequence: TGTGCCAGCAGCTTAGGATGGGGCAACTATGGCTACACCTTC. This encodes CASSLGWGNYGYTF.

V usage is TRBV7-9 and J usage is TRBJ2-7; TRBD1 matches at 9 bases. The trim removed 5 bases at V and 1 base at J, leaving 6 bases unmatched. Germline V gives CDR1 SEHNR, CDR2 FQNEAQ (reference sequence). The CDR3 totals 15 residues. CDR3 loop: CASSPRDRASYEQYF. CDR3 coding DNA: TGTGCCAGCAGCCCTCGGGACAGGGCATCCTACGAGCAGTACTTC.

The chain has TRBV2 and TRBJ1-1; possible D gene TRBD1, 5 bases. Germline CDR1 and CDR2: SNHLY and FYNNEI. This CDR3 has 14 residues. V was pared by 5 bases and J by 1 base, with 11 bases between. As DNA, the CDR3 is TGTGCCAGCAGTCTGAACAGGCCGAACACTGAAGCTTTCTTT. Translation gives CASSLNRPNTEAFF.

This chain connects TRBV28 to TRBJ1-1; 8 bases align to TRBD1. V lost 3 bases to trimming and J lost 5 bases; unmatched junction nucleotides: 8. Germline-derived CDR1 and CDR2 are MDHEN and SYDVKM. The CDR3 consists of 15 residues. The CDR3 DNA reads as TGTGCCAGCAGTTTGACTCCAGGGGGCTGGACTGAAGCTTTCTTT. Its translation is CASSLTPGGWTEAFF.

The chain links TRBV9 to TRBJ2-1, with a tentative D call TRBD2 (6 bases). The CDR3 is made up of 16 amino acids. Deletions cut 2 bases from V and 4 bases from J, with 16 bases between. Germline CDR1 reads SGDLS; CDR2 reads YYNGEE. In nucleotides, the CDR3 is TGTGCCAGCAGCGTGGAAAGCGGAGGGATTTACAATGAGCAGTTCTTC. It specifies CASSVESGGIYNEQFF.

Notes on this clone: This may arise from a read error, as a much more abundant clone is one base away. The CDR3 coding sequence is TGTGCCAGCAGCTTTCAGGGGGGCACTGAAGCTTTCTTT. Translated, it gives CASSFQGGTEAFF. This sequence joins TRBV7-9 and TRBJ1-1; the match to TRBD1 covers 7 bases. Trimming cost V 3 bases and J 4 bases; bases outside gene matches: 2. Germline-derived CDR1 and CDR2 are SEHNR and FQNEAQ (reference sequence). The CDR3 extends over 13 amino acids.

This chain connects TRBV5-5 to TRBJ2-7; D is uncertain. The germline V gene has CDR1 SGHKS and CDR2 YYEKEE (reference sequence). V shed 4 bases and J shed 4 bases, with 9 bases lying between them. This CDR3 is built from 12 residues. The CDR3 loop reads CASSQGRYEQYF. As DNA, the CDR3 is TGTGCCAGCAGCCAAGGCAGGTACGAGCAGTACTTC.

The chain employs TRBV13 and TRBJ1-3; D uncertain. CDR3 length: 16 residues. The germline V gene encodes CDR1 PRHDT and CDR2 FYEKMQ (reference sequence). The germline V and J ends were trimmed by 3 bases and 0 bases, with 12 bases remaining between them. The CDR3 nucleotides read TGTGCCAGCAGCTTCGGACCGGAGGGCTCTGGAAACACCATATATTTT. Translating gives CASSFGPEGSGNTIYF.

As DNA, the CDR3 is TGTGCCAGCAGCGTAGTAGAGGTACCCAGCACAGATACGCAGTATTTT. This gives the protein CASSVVEVPSTDTQYF. V and J are TRBV9 and TRBJ2-3, with D unresolved. Germline CDR1 reads SGDLS; CDR2 reads YYNGEE. The CDR3 is made up of 16 amino acids. The V and J ends lost 0 bases and 0 bases respectively, with 11 bases between them.

This clone was seen only a few times. The chain links TRBV28 to TRBJ1-2; no firm D call. CDR3 length equals 12 residues. Germline V gives CDR1 MDHEN, CDR2 SYDVKM. Trimming pared 8 bases from V and 3 bases from J, leaving 10 bases between. The CDR3 loop reads CASSPRDYGYTF. The CDR3 bases are TGTGCCAGCTCTCCCCGGGACTATGGCTACACCTTC.

The chain links TRBV6-5 to TRBJ1-5; 7 bases match TRBD1. J lost 0 bases, V lost 8 bases, and 4 bases had no gene match. Germline V lookup: CDR1 MNHEY, CDR2 SVGAGI. This CDR3 is 14 amino acids long. CDR3 nucleotides: TGTGCCAGCGTCGAGGGGGCTAGCAATCAGCCCCAGCATTTT. The encoded protein is CASVEGASNQPQHF.

The chain couples TRBV30 to TRBJ2-1; D might be TRBD1 (5 bases). Trimming removed 4 bases at V and 7 bases at J, with 11 bases between. The CDR3 consists of 12 residues. CDR1 and CDR2 from the germline V gene are GTSNPN and SVGIG (reference sequence). The chain's CDR3 is CAWTLGENEQFF. For the CDR3, the DNA is TGTGCCTGGACCTTAGGGGAAAATGAGCAGTTCTTC.

The chain is built from TRBV7-9 and TRBJ2-5; TRBD2 is a possible D gene (5 bases). Trimming removed 5 bases from V and 4 bases from J, with 11 bases in between. The CDR3 consists of 13 residues. Germline V gives CDR1 SEHNR, CDR2 FQNEAQ (reference sequence). The CDR3 loop is CASSTRALETQYF. The DNA of the CDR3 is TGTGCCAGCAGCACGCGGGCCCTAGAGACCCAGTACTTC.

Comments on this clone: A read error may account for a junction end that differs from germline. The chain is built from TRBV2 and TRBJ2-7; D may be TRBD1 (6 bases). This CDR3 is 13 amino acids long. The V gene's germline CDR1 is SNHLY and CDR2 FYNNEI. The CDR3 protein is CASSRDMSYGQYF. CDR3 coding DNA: TGTGCCAGCAGTCGGGACATGAGTTACGGGCAGTACTTC.

CDR3 protein: CASSLGRGPNTEAFF. The CDR3, as DNA: TGTGCCAGCAGTTTGGGCAGGGGGCCGAACACTGAAGCTTTCTTT. The chain recombines TRBV27 with TRBJ1-1; 8 nucleotides agree with TRBD1. The CDR3 totals 15 residues. V gave up 3 bases and J gave up 1 base; unmatched junction bases: 4. Germline V gene sequence: CDR1 MNHEY, CDR2 SMNVEV (reference sequence).

Note on this clone: The junction departs from the called germline gene at one end, perhaps through a read error. The chain recombines TRBV7-9 with TRBJ1-3; the D is unclear. Germline V gives CDR1 SEHNR, CDR2 FQNEAQ (reference sequence). This CDR3 is 14 amino acids long. The CDR3 is CASSLLGSVNTIYF. The DNA of the CDR3 is TGTGCCAGCAGCTTATTGGGCTCTGTAAACACCATATATTTT.

The chain employs TRBV19 and TRBJ1-1; the D is unclear. Germline V gene lookup returns CDR1 LNHDA and CDR2 SQIVND (reference sequence). The CDR3 runs 14 residues. The V and J ends lost 7 bases and 5 bases respectively, with 17 bases between them. DNA of the CDR3: TGTGCCAGTACTTTGGCGGGTCGGTTGACTGAAGCTTTCTTT. Translation gives CASTLAGRLTEAFF.

V usage is TRBV28 and J usage is TRBJ2-7, with 7 bases identical to TRBD1. CDR3 length: 15 residues. Losses at the gene ends were 7 bases for V and 3 bases for J; bases not matched to a gene: 12. In germline, CDR1 is MDHEN, CDR2 SYDVKM. The CDR3, as DNA: TGTGCCAGCACCCCCCGCGCCAGGGGGAACTACGAGCAGTACTTC. This encodes CASTPRARGNYEQYF.

The chain employs TRBV28 and TRBJ1-3, with 7 bases that match TRBD1. V gave up 5 bases and J gave up 1 base; unmatched junction bases: 17. Germline CDR1 and CDR2: MDHEN and SYDVKM. The length of the CDR3 is 19 residues. CDR3 coding DNA: TGTGCCAGCAGTAGGATGTCCGGGACAGCCCTCCAGTCTGGAAACACCATATATTTT. Its protein product is CASSRMSGTALQSGNTIYF.

The rearrangement links TRBV5-1 to TRBJ1-5; 8 bases align to TRBD1. V shed 0 bases and J 8 bases; nucleotides not matched to a gene: 7. The V gene's germline CDR1 is SGHRS and CDR2 YFSETQ. This CDR3 region has 15 residues. The CDR3 is CASSLGTGIGEPQHF. As DNA, the CDR3 is TGCGCCAGCAGCTTGGGGACAGGGATTGGGGAGCCCCAGCATTTT.

V and J are TRBV19 and TRBJ1-5, with 7 positions matching TRBD1. There are 16 residues in the CDR3. V trimming: 5 bases; J trimming: 0 bases; junction bases outside the gene matches: 7. Germline CDR1 reads LNHDA; CDR2 reads SQIVND (reference sequence). In DNA form, the CDR3 reads TGTGCCAGTAGTTTGACAGGGACAGTTAGCAATCAGCCCCAGCATTTT. Its translation: CASSLTGTVSNQPQHF.

The V gene is TRBV30, the J gene TRBJ2-3; 11 nucleotides match TRBD2. J lost 4 bases, V lost 1 base, and 10 bases had no gene match. The CDR3 runs to 17 residues. The germline gives CDR1 GTSNPN, CDR2 SVGIG (reference sequence). CDR3 in DNA: TGTGCCTGGAGTGCCCGACTAGCGGGGAGCCTCCCAGATACGCAGTATTTT. Protein sequence: CAWSARLAGSLPDTQYF.